The 26 T cell receptor beta chains below come from one sample, sequenced in a study of Ad26.COV2.S vaccination and SARS-CoV-2 variants. Assay: immunoSEQ multiplex PCR; the TCRdb copy retains only in-frame clones and omits some. The profile shows hundreds of thousands of clones, around 84% of them singletons. Treatment given: roughly 18 received Ad26.COV2.S at low or high dose, single or two shots; about 5 received placebo; per-sample allocation not given. All samples were drawn on day 63, counting from the first vaccine or placebo injection. The specimen was peripheral blood, collected in a trial of Ad26.COV2.S vaccine versus placebo. These receptors originate from a person between 18 and 59 years old who received the Ad26.COV2.S COVID-19 vaccine or a placebo.

The V call is TRBV6-2 or TRBV6-3, the J call TRBJ1-6; perhaps TRBD1 as D (5 bases). CDR1 and CDR2 (germline): MNHEY, SVGEGT. The CDR3 is made up of 15 amino acids. Trimming shortened V by 2 bases and J by 10 bases, and 15 bases separated the two germline ends. The CDR3, as DNA: TGTGCCAGCAGTTACCTGGGGGGAAATAGCTCACCCCTCCACTTT. Encoded protein: CASSYLGGNSSPLHF.

The chain joins TRBV19 to TRBJ2-7, with D unresolved. This CDR3 contains 15 residues. Germline values: CDR1 LNHDA, CDR2 SQIVND (reference sequence). V lost 3 bases, J lost 2 bases, and 14 bases lay in between. The CDR3 here is CASSILVTPTYEQYF. The CDR3 DNA sequence: TGTGCCAGTAGTATTCTCGTGACACCTACCTACGAGCAGTACTTC.

This clone has at least ten counts. This chain links TRBV25-1 with TRBJ1-3, with D possibly matching TRBD1 (6 bases). The germline CDR1 and CDR2 sequences are MGHDK and SYGVNS. The V gene lost 1 base and the J gene lost 4 bases, with 8 bases spanning the gap. This CDR3 is 14 amino acids long. CDR3 coding DNA: TGTGCCAGCAGTGAATTGACAGGAGGAAACACCATATATTTT. This encodes CASSELTGGNTIYF.

The rearrangement links TRBV18 to TRBJ1-5, with 8 positions matching TRBD1. Per germline, CDR1 KGHSH and CDR2 LQKENI. V gave up 6 bases and J gave up 6 bases; unmatched junction bases: 7. There are 14 residues in the CDR3. The CDR3 DNA is TGTGCCAGCTCGTTGGACAGGGTCGGTCAGCCCCAGCATTTT. This encodes CASSLDRVGQPQHF.

This clone has just one count. The rearrangement joins TRBV27 to TRBJ2-1; the D gene is possibly TRBD2 (5 bases). Trimming removed 5 bases at V and 5 bases at J, with 19 bases between. This CDR3 is built from 16 residues. Per the germline V gene, CDR1 is MNHEY and CDR2 is SMNVEV (reference sequence). CDR3 DNA sequence: TGTGCCAGCAGTCCTCCGGGATTCGGGCTCCACAATGAGCAGTTCTTC. Translated, it gives CASSPPGFGLHNEQFF.

This rearrangement joins TRBV12-3 or TRBV12-4 to TRBJ2-7; 10 nucleotides line up with TRBD1. V lost 6 bases and J lost 5; bases outside the gene matches: 4. This CDR3 contains 13 residues. The CDR3 region has the DNA TGTGCCAGCAGCCGGGACAGGGGTCACGAGCAGTACTTC. Protein: CASSRDRGHEQYF.

This clone was observed a handful of times. The chain employs TRBV7-6 and TRBJ2-2; D remains ambiguous. Germline V gene sequence: CDR1 SGHVS, CDR2 FNYEAQ. The CDR3 is made up of 11 amino acids. Trimming stripped 1 base from V and 14 bases from J, with 8 bases between. The CDR3 bases are TGTGCCAGCAGCTTAGGCATAGGACTGTTTTTT. Amino acid sequence: CASSLGIGLFF.

The V gene is TRBV5-6, the J gene TRBJ2-7, with D possibly TRBD2 on 6 matching bases. The germline gives CDR1 SGHDT, CDR2 YYEEEE. V shed 5 bases and J shed 5 bases, with 14 bases lying between them. The CDR3 spans 13 residues. The CDR3 region is CASRRTRRDEQYF. The CDR3 bases are TGTGCCAGCAGGAGGACAAGGAGGGACGAGCAGTACTTC.

The rearrangement links TRBV5-1 to TRBJ2-1; the match to TRBD2 covers 9 bases. CDR1 is SGHRS, CDR2 YFSETQ, per germline. Trimming removed 1 base from V and 8 bases from J; junction bases left unmatched: 7. This CDR3 contains 15 residues. The CDR3 region has the DNA TGCGCCAGCAGCTTGCTGCGGGAGGGCCGCGATGAGCAGTTCTTC. Protein product: CASSLLREGRDEQFF. The entire variable domain, with the rest obtained from reference TRBV5-1 and TRBJ2-1, is as follows: KAGVTQTPRYLIKTRGQQVTLSCSPISGHRSVSWYQQTPGQGLQFLFEYFSETQRNKGNFPGRFSGRQFSNSRSEMNVSTLELGDSALYLCASSLLREGRDEQFFGPGTRLTVL.

This clone appeared once. This chain connects TRBV12-1 to TRBJ1-5; the table's D call, TRBD1, has no DNA check behind it. TRBV12-1 is labeled a pseudogene. The CDR3 loop spans 18 amino acids. In nucleotides, the CDR3 is TGTGCCAGCAGCTCGGACAGGGGAAGGGATGGATACAATCAGCCCCAGCATTTT. It codes for CASSSDRGRDGYNQPQHF.

The J gene is TRBJ2-7, the V gene TRBV28, with 7 bases that match TRBD1. V was pared by 2 bases and J by 2 bases, with 9 bases of the junction left unmatched. CDR1 MDHEN and CDR2 SYDVKM come from the germline V gene. The CDR3 is 16 residues long. CDR3 DNA sequence: TGTGCCAGCAGTTTAGGACTTGGGACAGCCCCCTACGAGCAGTACTTC. Translation: CASSLGLGTAPYEQYF.

The chain is built from TRBV19 and TRBJ2-7, with 7 bases identical to TRBD2. V shed 8 bases, J shed 2 bases, and the junction held 3 bases outside the gene matches. CDR1 and CDR2 (germline): LNHDA, SQIVND (reference sequence). There are 12 residues in the CDR3. CDR3 nucleotides: TGTGCCAGTCGGGGGGTAACCTACGAGCAGTACTTC. It codes for CASRGVTYEQYF.

The chain joins TRBV19 to TRBJ2-2, with D possibly matching TRBD2 (6 bases). The CDR3 has 16 residues. Trimming left V 7 bases short and J 0 bases short, with 15 bases between. CDR1 and CDR2 from the germline V gene are LNHDA and SQIVND (reference sequence). CDR3 in amino acids: CASTNRASANTGELFF. DNA for the CDR3: TGTGCCAGTACCAACCGGGCTAGCGCGAACACCGGGGAGCTGTTTTTT.

This clone was recorded a few times. Other DNA sequences from this sample encode an identical CDR3 as well. J is TRBJ1-1 and V is TRBV3-1 (or the pseudogene TRBV3-2); D is undetermined. The germline V gene has CDR1 LGHDT and CDR2 YNNKEL (reference sequence). CDR3 length equals 13 residues. V was shortened by 3 bases and J by 4 bases, with 9 bases between the two germline ends. CDR3 bases: TGTGCCAGCAGCCAGGGGAGAGGCACTGAAGCTTTCTTT. Protein sequence: CASSQGRGTEAFF.

This clone showed up just once. The chain recombines TRBV7-8 with TRBJ2-3; D could derive from TRBD1 or TRBD2 (5 bases each). CDR1 SGHVS and CDR2 FQNEAQ come from the germline V gene. The CDR3 is 13 residues long. The ends were cut back, 5 bases at V and 10 bases at J, with 16 bases in the middle. The CDR3, as DNA: TGTGCCAGCAGCCCAAAGGCTGGGGGTGCGCAGTATTTT. It is translated as CASSPKAGGAQYF.

The table lists this clone with a few counts. The chain carries TRBV3-1 (or the pseudogene TRBV3-2) and TRBJ2-2; TRBD2 matches at 8 bases. V trimming: 1 base; J trimming: 7 bases; junction bases outside the gene matches: 5. This CDR3 has 15 residues. The germline gives CDR1 LGHDT, CDR2 YNNKEL (reference sequence). In DNA form, the CDR3 reads TGTGCCAGCAGCCAAGGGACTAGCATTAACGGGGAGCTGTTTTTT. As protein: CASSQGTSINGELFF.

Comments on this clone: The same CDR3 can be traced to other DNA sequences in this sample. The V and J genes are TRBV28 and TRBJ2-7; TRBD2 aligns across 8 bases. Per germline, CDR1 MDHEN and CDR2 SYDVKM. The CDR3 is 16 residues long. With 3 bases clipped from V and 1 base from J, the junction kept 8 bases outside the gene matches. CDR3 nucleotides: TGTGCCAGCAGTTTCCTCGGTCTAGCGGGTTCCTACGAGCAGTACTTC. Its translation is CASSFLGLAGSYEQYF.

This chain links TRBV6-5 with TRBJ1-1; D is uncertain. This CDR3 is 13 amino acids long. Germline V CDR1 and CDR2: MNHEY, SVGAGI. V lost 6 bases to trimming and J lost 0 bases, with 8 bases between them. The CDR3 nucleotides read TGTGCCAGCAGGCTGAATCTGAACACTGAAGCTTTCTTT. It specifies CASRLNLNTEAFF.

CDR3: CASSLTPGSYSGNTIYF. The CDR3 bases are TGTGCCAGCAGCTTAACCCCGGGCAGCTACTCTGGAAACACCATATATTTT. This chain links TRBV7-2 with TRBJ1-3, with D hard to call. CDR1 is SGHTA, CDR2 FQGNSA, per germline. CDR3 size: 17 residues. Trimming took 2 bases from V and 0 from J, leaving 14 bases between them.

The V call is TRBV2, the J call TRBJ2-5, with 9 bases aligning to TRBD1. The J segment lost 4 bases and the V segment lost 8 bases, leaving 11 bases of the junction unmatched. This CDR3 region has 15 residues. CDR1 is SNHLY, CDR2 FYNNEI, per germline. The CDR3 nucleotides are TGTGCCAGCCCCGTATTACAGGGGGCCGGAGAGACCCAGTACTTC. Translated, it gives CASPVLQGAGETQYF. Drawing the rest from reference TRBV2 and TRBJ2-5, the complete variable domain is EPEVTQTPSHQVTQMGQEVILRCVPISNHLYFYWYRQILGQKVEFLVSFYNNEISEKSEIFDDQFSVERPDGSNFTLKIRSTKLEDSAMYFCASPVLQGAGETQYFGPGTRLLVL.

The gene calls are TRBV30 and TRBJ1-2, with TRBD1 identical over 7 bases. The CDR3 extends over 14 amino acids. Germline V lookup: CDR1 GTSNPN, CDR2 SVGIG (reference sequence). The V and J ends lost 3 bases and 3 bases, in that order; junction bases with no gene match: 7. This chain's CDR3 is CAWRLQGFDYGYTF. As DNA, the CDR3 is TGTGCCTGGAGGCTACAGGGGTTTGACTATGGCTACACCTTC.

CDR3 bases: TGTGCCTGGAGTGAGTGGACTAGCGGGAGTCGCGCCTACGAGCAGTACTTC. As protein: CAWSEWTSGSRAYEQYF. The chain recombines TRBV30 with TRBJ2-7; TRBD2 agrees at 13 bases. From germline, CDR1 is GTSNPN and CDR2 SVGIG (reference sequence). The CDR3 consists of 17 residues. Unmatched junction bases numbered 8, after V lost 1 base and J lost 2 bases.

This clone was recorded only once. The chain employs TRBV28 and TRBJ2-2; possible D gene TRBD1, 8 bases. This CDR3 is 18 amino acids long. V lost 4 bases to trimming and J lost 5 bases, with 23 bases between them. Germline V gene sequence: CDR1 MDHEN, CDR2 SYDVKM. The CDR3 reads CASSYSRGRAGGTGELFF. CDR3 DNA sequence: TGTGCCAGCAGTTATAGCAGGGGGCGAGCCGGGGGGACCGGGGAGCTGTTTTTT.

The chain carries TRBV19 and TRBJ1-5; TRBD1 is a possible D gene (6 bases). Trimming stripped 6 bases from V and 6 bases from J, with 18 bases between. The germline CDR1 and CDR2 sequences are LNHDA and SQIVND (reference sequence). This CDR3 is built from 15 residues. The CDR3 DNA sequence: TGTGCCAGTAGGAGAGGACAGCCGGGGGGTCAGCCCCAGCATTTT. The encoded protein is CASRRGQPGGQPQHF.

The CDR3 DNA reads TGCGCCAGCGGGACACCTAACACCGGGGAGCTGTTTTTT. This encodes CASGTPNTGELFF. The chain links TRBV10-1 to TRBJ2-2; tentatively, D is TRBD1 (6 bases). This CDR3 comprises 13 residues. Germline CDR1 WNHNN, CDR2 SYGVQD (reference sequence). V was cut by 8 bases and J by 2 bases, with 9 bases left in between.

The rearrangement links TRBV4-1 to TRBJ2-7; D is unresolved. This CDR3 region has 14 residues. Germline CDR1 reads MGHRA; CDR2 reads YSYEKL. V lost 1 base and J lost 1, with 8 bases in between. The CDR3 loop reads CASSQGSRSYEQYF. The DNA for the CDR3 is TGCGCCAGCAGCCAAGGTTCGCGTTCCTACGAGCAGTACTTC.